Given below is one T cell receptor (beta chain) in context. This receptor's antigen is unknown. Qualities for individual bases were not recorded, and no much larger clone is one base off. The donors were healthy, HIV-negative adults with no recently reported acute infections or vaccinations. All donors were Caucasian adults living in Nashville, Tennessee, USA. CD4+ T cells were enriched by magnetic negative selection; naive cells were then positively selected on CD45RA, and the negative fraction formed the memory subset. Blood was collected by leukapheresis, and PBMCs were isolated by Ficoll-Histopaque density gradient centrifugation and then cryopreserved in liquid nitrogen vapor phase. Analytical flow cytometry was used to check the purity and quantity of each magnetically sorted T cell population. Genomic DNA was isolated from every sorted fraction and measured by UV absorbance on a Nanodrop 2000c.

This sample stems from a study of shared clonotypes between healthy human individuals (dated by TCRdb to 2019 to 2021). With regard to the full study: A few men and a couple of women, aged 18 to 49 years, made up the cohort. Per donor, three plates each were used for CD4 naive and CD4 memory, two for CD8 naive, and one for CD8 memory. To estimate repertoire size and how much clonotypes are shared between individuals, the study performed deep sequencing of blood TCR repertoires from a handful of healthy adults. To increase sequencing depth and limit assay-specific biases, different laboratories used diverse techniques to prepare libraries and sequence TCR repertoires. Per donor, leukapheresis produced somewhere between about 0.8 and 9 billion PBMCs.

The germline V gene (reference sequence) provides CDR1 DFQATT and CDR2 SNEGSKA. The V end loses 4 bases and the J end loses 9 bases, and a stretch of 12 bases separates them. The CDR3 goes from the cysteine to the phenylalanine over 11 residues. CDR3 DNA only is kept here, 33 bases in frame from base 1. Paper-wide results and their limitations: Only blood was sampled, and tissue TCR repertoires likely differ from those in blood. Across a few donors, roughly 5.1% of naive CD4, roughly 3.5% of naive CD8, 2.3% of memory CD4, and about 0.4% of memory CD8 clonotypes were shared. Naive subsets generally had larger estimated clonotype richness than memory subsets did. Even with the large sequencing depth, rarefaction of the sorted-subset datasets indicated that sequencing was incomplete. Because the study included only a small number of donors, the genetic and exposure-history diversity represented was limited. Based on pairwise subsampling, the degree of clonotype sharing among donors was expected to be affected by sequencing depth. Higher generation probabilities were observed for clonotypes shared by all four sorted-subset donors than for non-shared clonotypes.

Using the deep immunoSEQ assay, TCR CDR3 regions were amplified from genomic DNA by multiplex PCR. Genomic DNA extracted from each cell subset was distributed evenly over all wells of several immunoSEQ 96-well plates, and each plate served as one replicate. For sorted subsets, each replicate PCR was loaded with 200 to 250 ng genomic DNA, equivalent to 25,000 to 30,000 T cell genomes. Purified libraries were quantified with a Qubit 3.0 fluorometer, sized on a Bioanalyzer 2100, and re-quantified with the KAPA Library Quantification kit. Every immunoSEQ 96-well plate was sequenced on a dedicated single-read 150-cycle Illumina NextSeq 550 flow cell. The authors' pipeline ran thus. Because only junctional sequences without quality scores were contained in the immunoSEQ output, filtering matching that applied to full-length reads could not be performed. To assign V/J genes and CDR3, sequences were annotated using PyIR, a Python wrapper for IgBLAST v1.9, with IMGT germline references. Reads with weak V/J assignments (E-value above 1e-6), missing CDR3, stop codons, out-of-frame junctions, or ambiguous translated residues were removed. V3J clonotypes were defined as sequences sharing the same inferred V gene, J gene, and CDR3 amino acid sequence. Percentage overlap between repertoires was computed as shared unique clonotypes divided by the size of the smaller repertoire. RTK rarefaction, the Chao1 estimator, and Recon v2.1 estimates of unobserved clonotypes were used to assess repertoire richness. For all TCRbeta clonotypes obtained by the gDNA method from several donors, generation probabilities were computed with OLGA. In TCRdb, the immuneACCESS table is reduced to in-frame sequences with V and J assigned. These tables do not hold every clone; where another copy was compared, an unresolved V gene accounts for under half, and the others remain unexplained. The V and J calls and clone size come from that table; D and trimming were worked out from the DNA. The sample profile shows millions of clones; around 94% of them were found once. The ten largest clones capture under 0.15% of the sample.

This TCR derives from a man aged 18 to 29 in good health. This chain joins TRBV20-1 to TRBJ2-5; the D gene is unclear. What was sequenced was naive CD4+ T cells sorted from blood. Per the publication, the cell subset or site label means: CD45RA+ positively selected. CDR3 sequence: CSATLAPSQYF. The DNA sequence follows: TGCAGTGCTACCCTCGCCCCCTCCCAGTACTTC.